The sequence of this T cell receptor (beta chain) was determined in a study of shared clonotypes between healthy human individuals. Background on the study: Each donor's CD4 naive and CD4 memory cells filled three plates apiece, CD8 naive two, and CD8 memory one. Whole-study findings and limits: Donors were few, which limited the genetic and exposure-history diversity represented. The researchers took only blood, and tissue repertoires probably look different.

TCRdb's copy holds only in-frame clones and misses some; the assay was immunoSEQ multiplex PCR. This table holds roughly 2.4 million clones, nearly 97% found once. This clone was detected once. The target antigen is unknown. The same CDR3 is also encoded by other DNA sequences in this sample. The germline CDR1 and CDR2 sequences are SGHVS and FQNEAQ. The CDR3 extends over 14 amino acids. The junction had 3 bases not matched to a gene; V was cut back by 5 bases and J by 2 bases. The sequenced material came from naive CD4+ T cells sorted from blood. Regarding subset: CD45RA+ positively selected. The chain couples TRBV7-8 to TRBJ1-3; TRBD1 matches at 7 bases. This TCR was sampled from a man between 18 and 29 years old in good health. CDR3 sequence: CASSLGTAGNTIYF. DNA of the CDR3: TGTGCCAGCAGCCTAGGGACAGCTGGAAACACCATATATTTT.